Below are 14 T cell receptor beta chains sequenced from a single sample in a study of shared clonotypes between healthy human individuals. The assay was immunoSEQ multiplex PCR, and TCRdb's table has in-frame clones only and misses some. The sample consists of about 680,000 clones, about 92% of them appearing once. CD8 cells regarded as naive lacked CD45RO, were positively chosen for CCR7, and omitted terminally differentiated effector memory CD45RA+ cells. Sample: naive CD8+ T cells sorted from blood. The receptor source for this set is a man aged 25 to 45 in good health.

This clone was seen a single time. The J gene is TRBJ2-1, the V gene TRBV7-9; possibly TRBD2 for D (5 bases). The CDR3 extends over 16 amino acids. The germline V gene has CDR1 SEHNR and CDR2 FQNEAQ (reference sequence). Trimming cost V 4 bases and J 5 bases, with 18 bases left between them. CDR3 loop: CASSSIDGETNNEQFF. In nucleotides, the CDR3 is TGTGCCAGCAGCTCGATAGACGGGGAGACAAACAATGAGCAGTTCTTC.

The rearrangement uses TRBV29-1 and TRBJ1-2; no reliable D call. The CDR3 consists of 15 residues. The ends were cut back, 6 bases at V and 4 bases at J, with 21 bases in the middle. CDR1 SQVTM and CDR2 ANQGSEA come from the germline V gene. The chain's CDR3 is CSVLQKKDMGYGYTF. CDR3 DNA sequence: TGCAGCGTCCTCCAGAAAAAAGACATGGGCTATGGCTACACCTTC.

This chain uses TRBV7-9 with TRBJ2-1; 10 bases agree with TRBD1. Trimming took 4 bases from V and 12 from J; bases not matched to a gene: 9. The germline gives CDR1 SEHNR, CDR2 FQNEAQ (reference sequence). CDR3 length: 14 residues. The CDR3 sequence: CASSSWTGGGAQFF. Here the CDR3 DNA reads TGTGCCAGCAGCTCATGGACAGGGGGTGGCGCGCAGTTCTTC.

The chain employs TRBV27 and TRBJ2-1, with 8 bases aligning to TRBD2. Germline V lookup: CDR1 MNHEY, CDR2 SMNVEV (reference sequence). With V trimmed by 6 bases and J by 2 bases, 3 bases remained unmatched. CDR3 length equals 14 residues. This CDR3 reads CASSDSGTYNEQFF. CDR3 in DNA: TGTGCCAGCAGCGATAGCGGGACCTACAATGAGCAGTTCTTC.

V is TRBV28 and J is TRBJ2-2, with D possibly called TRBD1 or TRBD2 (5 bases each). Trimming removed 11 bases from V and 0 bases from J, with 16 bases in between. The CDR3 totals 15 residues. Germline loops: CDR1 MDHEN, CDR2 SYDVKM. This chain's CDR3 is CARWGGDANTGELFF. The CDR3, as DNA: TGTGCCCGATGGGGTGGGGACGCGAACACCGGGGAGCTGTTTTTT. Together with reference TRBV28 and TRBJ2-2, the CDR3 gives the full variable domain: DVKVTQSSRYLVKRTGEKVFLECVQDMDHENMFWYRQDPGLGLRLIYFSYDVKMKEKGDIPEGYSVSREKKERFSLILESASTNQTSMYLCARWGGDANTGELFFGEGSRLTVL.

The chain's CDR3 is CASSLRVLGEIYNEQFF. The CDR3 coding sequence is TGTGCCAGCAGCTTAAGGGTCTTGGGGGAAATATACAATGAGCAGTTCTTC. V and J are TRBV7-8 and TRBJ2-1; D is perhaps TRBD1 or TRBD2 (5 bases each). There are 17 residues in the CDR3. The germline V gene encodes CDR1 SGHVS and CDR2 FQNEAQ. V lost 2 bases and J 4 bases, leaving 18 bases between the germline ends.

The gene calls are TRBV20-1 and TRBJ2-3; D is unresolved. The germline V gene encodes CDR1 DFQATT and CDR2 SNEGSKA (reference sequence). Between the trimmed V and J ends, which lost 5 bases and 11 bases, there was a span of 11 bases. The CDR3 sequence is 10 residues long. CDR3 nucleotide sequence: TGCAGTGCTTACTTTGGGATGCAGTATTTT. Protein: CSAYFGMQYF.

In its sample, this clone was seen once. The gene calls are TRBV7-9 and TRBJ2-5; perhaps D is TRBD1 or TRBD2 (5 bases each). There are 17 residues in the CDR3. CDR1 and CDR2 (germline): SEHNR, FQNEAQ (reference sequence). Trimming stripped 0 bases from V and 5 bases from J, with 19 bases between. CDR3 in DNA: TGTGCCAGCAGCTTAGCTGGATGGGGACCCACGACGGAGACCCAGTACTTC. This sequence encodes CASSLAGWGPTTETQYF.

The J gene is TRBJ1-4, the V gene TRBV4-3, with no clear D. The CDR3 is made up of 15 amino acids. Looked up from germline, CDR1 is LGHNA and CDR2 is YSLEER. V gave up 0 bases and J gave up 0 bases, with 5 bases separating them. The CDR3 spells CASSQDRSTNEKLFF. The CDR3 DNA reads as TGCGCCAGCAGCCAAGATCGGTCAACTAATGAAAAACTGTTTTTT.

The V gene is TRBV7-2, the J gene TRBJ2-4; TRBD1 matches 8 bases. CDR3 length equals 17 residues. CDR1 and CDR2 (germline): SGHTA, FQGNSA. After removal of 0 bases from V and 0 bases from J, the junction contained 4 bases not matched to a gene. The CDR3 bases are TGTGCCAGCAGCTTAGCGGCAGGGGGCTTAGCCAAAAACATTCAGTACTTC. Protein: CASSLAAGGLAKNIQYF.

V usage is TRBV18 and J usage is TRBJ1-2; perhaps TRBD1 as D (6 bases). The V and J ends lost 2 bases and 4 bases respectively, with 17 bases between them. The CDR3 covers 16 residues. CDR1 is KGHSH and CDR2 is LQKENI in the germline V gene. The CDR3 protein is CASSPWDTQIPYGYTF. As DNA, the CDR3 is TGTGCCAGCTCACCATGGGACACACAGATCCCCTATGGCTACACCTTC.

The chain couples TRBV21-1 to TRBJ2-7; the table calls TRBD2, which could not be checked here. TRBV21-1 is listed as a pseudogene. The CDR3 contains 15 residues. CDR3 bases: TGTGCCAGCAGCAAAAAGCGGGAGGCCCCCTACGAGCAGTACTTC. Its protein is CASSKKREAPYEQYF.

The V and J genes are TRBV5-1 and TRBJ2-7, with TRBD2 identical over 9 bases. Per the germline V gene, CDR1 is SGHRS and CDR2 is YFSETQ. CDR3 length: 15 amino acids. V lost 7 bases and J lost 2; bases outside the gene matches: 10. The CDR3 protein is CASRFLAGEAYEQYF. The CDR3 nucleotides read TGCGCCAGCCGATTTTTAGCGGGAGAAGCCTACGAGCAGTACTTC.

The chain links TRBV7-2 to TRBJ2-5, with a possible D match to TRBD2 (6 bases). CDR3 length: 16 amino acids. Trimming removed 2 bases from V and 5 bases from J, with 18 bases in between. The germline CDR1 and CDR2 sequences are SGHTA and FQGNSA. The CDR3 nucleotides read TGTGCCAGCAGCTTATTATCGGGAGCAGCGCGGGAGACCCAGTACTTC. Translated, it gives CASSLLSGAARETQYF.